This entry concerns a single T cell receptor (beta chain). Its antigen is currently unknown. CDR3 length: 17 amino acids. Per the germline V gene, CDR1 is MNHNS and CDR2 is SASEGT. V dropped 1 base and J dropped 1; count of bases not matched to a gene: 4. The sample comes from a study of cytomegalovirus exposure and HLA in healthy donors. General study findings and limits: Being productive about 90% or about 30% of the time was typical of most TCR beta V segments in an earlier analysis. Some TCR beta chains (164 of them) were listed as cytomegalovirus-associated.

This PCR relied on a set of 60 Vbeta primers and 13 Jbeta primers. This table comes from immunoSEQ multiplex PCR, and its TCRdb copy is limited to in-frame clones, with some not included. Here the sample spans tens of thousands of clones, 65% to 90% being singletons. V is TRBV6-1 and J is TRBJ2-3; the match to TRBD2 covers 11 bases. The origin of this receptor is a man aged 25 to 40 in good health and CMV-seronegative. Sequenced: PBMCs. The CDR3 protein is CASSEGVSGRGTDTQYF. The DNA of the CDR3 is TGTGCCAGCAGTGAAGGGGTTAGCGGGAGGGGCACAGATACGCAGTATTTT.